This T cell receptor beta chain appears in the sequencing data of a study of kidney transplant recipient with SARS-CoV-2 infection. This clonotype is a singleton in its sample. CDR3 length: 16 amino acids. The V end lost 5 bases, the J end lost 4 bases, and 23 bases lay between the germline ends. CDR1 and CDR2 from the germline V gene are DFQATT and SNEGSKA (reference sequence). MiXCR, run by TCRdb on the reads, gives a single entry per CDR3 protein. The sample comprises 250,000 or so distinct CDR3 sequences, 25% to 35% of which are singletons, and more than 6.5% rests with the top ten. This TCR derives from a young adult male patient who had COVID-19 and was a kidney transplant recipient. Some T cells may be graft donor cells. The starting material was a blood sample, obtained at baseline and between days 110 and 120 from a kidney transplant recipient. The chain employs TRBV20-1 and TRBJ1-2; D is unclear. CDR3: CSADAVLFRKTYGYTF. CDR3 sequence (DNA): TGCAGTGCTGATGCCGTGCTGTTTCGAAAGACCTATGGCTACACCTTC.